Listed here are 20 T cell receptor beta chains from one sample, sequenced in a study of tumor and adjacent non-tumor tissue in lung cancer. The template was RNA from unsorted bulk tissue. A modified ARM-PCR protocol with three rounds of nested PCR amplified TCRbeta. Each CDR3 protein is one row after TCRdb ran MiXCR on the multiplex PCR reads. The table has 120,000 or so distinct CDR3 sequences, roughly 84% seen once. The sequencing sample was made of lung tumor tissue. Source of these receptors: an older man with non-small cell lung cancer.

A remark on this clonotype: In this CDR3 the conserved last residue, phenylalanine or tryptophan, is missing, so a read error is likely. It is unclear where the CDR3 begins or ends on the DNA, so no DNA is shown, and the CDR3 is as TCRdb lists it. The V and J genes are TRBV20-1 and TRBJ2-7; the D segment call TRBD2 is taken from the table without a DNA check. Inclusive of both ends, the CDR3 amounts to 15 amino acids. CDR1 is DFQATT, CDR2 SNEGSKA, per germline (reference sequence). Here the CDR3 reads CSARRTSGPTYEQCY.

In the case of this clonotype: A read error may produce the germline difference seen at one junction end. V is TRBV11-2 and J is TRBJ2-3, with 14 bases identical to TRBD2. Germline CDR1 reads SGHAT; CDR2 reads FQNNGV. The CDR3 spans 17 residues. The CDR3 loop is CASSPRLAGGHGETQFF. CDR3 DNA sequence: TGTGCCAGCAGTCCTAGACTAGCGGGGGGGCATGGAGAAACGCAGTTTTTT.

Of note for this clonotype: A clone one base away is much larger, so this may be a read error. The chain couples TRBV7-8 to TRBJ2-7; TRBD2 matches 7 bases. There are 15 residues in the CDR3. Germline values: CDR1 SGHVS, CDR2 FQNEAQ. The CDR3 protein is CASSRGREVAYEQNF. The CDR3 DNA follows: TGTGCCAGCAGCCGTGGACGGGAGGTAGCCTACGAGCAGAACTTC. Full variable domain (missing parts from reference TRBV7-8 and TRBJ2-7): GAGVSQSPRYKVAKRGQDVALRCDPISGHVSLFWYQQALGQGPEFLTYFQNEAQLDKSGLPSDRFFAERPEGSVSTLKIQRTQQEDSAVYLCASSRGREVAYEQNFGPGTRLTVT.

Comment on this clonotype: In this CDR3 the conserved last residue, phenylalanine or tryptophan, is missing, so a read error is likely. The genes are TRBV6-2 or TRBV6-3 and TRBJ1-2; D uncertain. Trimming took 8 bases from V and 5 from J, leaving 9 bases between them. CDR1 is MNHEY, CDR2 SVGEGT, per germline. The CDR3 sequence is 11 residues long. CDR3 bases: TGTGCCAGCTGTCTCTCATATGGCTACACCATC. Translating it yields CASCLSYGYTI.

A note on this clonotype: This could be a read error, since a much larger clone is one nucleotide away. This rearrangement joins TRBV11-2 to TRBJ2-1; 10 positions match TRBD2. The germline V gene encodes CDR1 SGHAT and CDR2 FQNNGV. This CDR3 has 16 amino acids. The chain's CDR3 is CASSLVLAGPYNEHFF. CDR3 DNA sequence: TGTGCCAGCAGCTTAGTACTAGCGGGGCCCTACAATGAGCATTTCTTC.

Details on this clonotype: Relative to the germline gene, one junction end is altered; a read error may explain this. The chain recombines TRBV4-2 with TRBJ2-5; D might be TRBD1 (8 bases). The CDR3 has 17 amino acids. Germline CDR1 LGHNA, CDR2 YNFKEQ. The CDR3 sequence is CASSRLTGGGSEETQYF. Written as DNA, the CDR3 is TGTGCCAGCAGCCGCCTAACAGGGGGGGGGTCGGAAGAGACCCAATACTTC.

With respect to this clonotype: The germline gene is not matched at one end of the junction; a read error may be the cause. The chain is built from TRBV5-4 and TRBJ1-6, with TRBD1 as a possible D gene (5 bases). Germline-derived CDR1 and CDR2 are SGHNT and YYREEE (reference sequence). The CDR3 has 14 residues. CDR3 in amino acids: CASILDRNNSPLQF. In DNA, the CDR3 is TGTGCCAGCATCCTTGACAGAAATAATTCACCCCTCCAGTTT.

V gene TRBV11-3 combines with J gene TRBJ2-5, with D maybe TRBD2 (5 bases). The V end was cut by 8 bases, the J end by 5 bases, with 18 bases between. This CDR3 has 14 residues. Germline V gene lookup returns CDR1 SGHNT and CDR2 YENEEA. This chain's CDR3 is CASGSGADYETQYF. The CDR3 DNA reads as TGTGCCAGCGGCTCCGGCGCCGACTACGAGACCCAGTACTTC.

Note on this clonotype: The junction differs from germline at one of its ends, possibly a read error. This chain connects TRBV28 to TRBJ2-3; D remains ambiguous. The CDR3 loop spans 13 amino acids. Germline CDR1 reads MDHEN; CDR2 reads SYDVKM. CDR3 sequence: CASITAVADTHYF. In DNA, the CDR3 is TGTGCCAGCATTACCGCAGTGGCAGATACGCACTATTTT.

Comment on this clonotype: It is likely a read error, because the conserved phenylalanine at the end of the CDR3 is missing. V usage is TRBV12-3 or TRBV12-4 and J usage is TRBJ2-7; D is possibly TRBD1 (6 bases). Trimming shortened V by 6 bases and J by 5 bases, and 11 bases separated the two germline ends. The CDR3 is 12 residues long. Here the CDR3 reads CASSRGQHEQYI. The CDR3 DNA reads as TGTGCCAGCAGCCGAGGACAGCACGAGCAGTACATA.

In nucleotides, the CDR3 is TGTGCCATCAGAAAGCTTAATTCACCCCTCCACTTT. It specifies CAIRKLNSPLHF. This chain connects TRBV6-5 to TRBJ1-6, with D hard to call. The germline gives CDR1 MNHEY, CDR2 SVGAGI. Trimming took 10 bases from V and 6 from J, leaving 10 bases between them. CDR3 length: 12 amino acids.

This clonotype came up a few times. The germline gene is not matched at one end of the junction; a read error may be the cause. The CDR3 loop is CASTNPGVFSYEQHF. The CDR3 bases are TGTGCCAGCACAAACCCCGGGGTTTTCTCCTACGAGCAGCACTTC. The chain joins TRBV28 to TRBJ2-7; weak D call: TRBD2 (5 bases). Germline CDR1 reads MDHEN; CDR2 reads SYDVKM. There are 15 residues in the CDR3.

The chain links TRBV6-5 to TRBJ2-5; 7 positions match TRBD2. CDR3 size: 18 residues. Germline-derived CDR1 and CDR2 are MNHEY and SVGAGI. The V segment lost 5 bases and the J segment 3 bases; nucleotides outside the gene matches: 18. DNA for the CDR3: TGTGCCAGCAGTCCGACTGGGGTGCTAGCGGAAGGAGAAGAGACCCAGTACTTC. Its protein is CASSPTGVLAEGEETQYF.

A word on this clonotype: This likely comes from a read error, as the CDR3 has no conserved phenylalanine or tryptophan at its end. The V call is TRBV6-1, the J call TRBJ1-6; the D is unclear. This CDR3 has 20 amino acids. Germline assignment: CDR1 MNHNS and CDR2 SASEGT. The CDR3 reads CASSDSSVIIGSSYNSSLHS. CDR3 bases: TGTGCCAGCAGTGACAGTTCAGTGATAATCGGTAGCTCCTATAATTCATCCCTCCACTCT.

A note on this clonotype: This may come from a read error, since a much larger clone is one base off. The chain's CDR3 is CANSLAPIWGDNNEQFF. Here the CDR3 DNA reads TGTGCCAACAGCTTAGCACCTATCTGGGGGGATAACAATGAGCAGTTCTTC. The chain joins TRBV7-9 to TRBJ2-1; D is possibly TRBD2 (6 bases). The CDR3 runs 17 residues. Germline CDR1 and CDR2: SEHNR and FQNEAQ (reference sequence).

This clonotype turned up a few times. This chain uses TRBV6-6 with TRBJ1-5; 8 bases agree with TRBD1. CDR1 is MNHNY, CDR2 SVGAGI, per germline (reference sequence). Germline trimming cut 5 bases from V and 9 bases from J; bases unmatched to any gene: 9. The CDR3 totals 14 residues. CDR3 in DNA: TGTGCCAGCAGTCGGACAGGGCCCCCCGGGCCCCAGCATTTT. This codes for CASSRTGPPGPQHF.

CDR3 sequence: CSVGDEGYTEAFF. In DNA, the CDR3 is TGCAGCGTTGGCGATGAAGGTTACACTGAAGCTTTCTTT. The chain is built from TRBV29-1 and TRBJ1-1; D is ambiguous. Germline assignment: CDR1 SQVTM and CDR2 ANQGSEA. V was shortened by 4 bases and J by 3 bases, with 12 bases between the two germline ends. The CDR3 sequence is 13 residues long.

The chain has TRBV29-1 and TRBJ1-2, with D hard to call. CDR3 length: 16 residues. V shed 4 bases and J shed 6 bases, with 24 bases lying between them. From germline, CDR1 is SQVTM and CDR2 ANQGSEA. CDR3 DNA: TGCAGCGTTGTCCCCTATGAACCGTCGGGAGAAGATGGCTACACCTTC. Its translation: CSVVPYEPSGEDGYTF.

This chain links TRBV20-1 with TRBJ2-1; 12 positions match TRBD2. Germline CDR1 DFQATT, CDR2 SNEGSKA (reference sequence). V lost 6 bases and J lost 9; bases outside the gene matches: 12. The CDR3 is 15 residues long. The DNA of the CDR3 is TGCAGTGCCAGATCTAGCGGGAGGGCCTTCGGTGAGCAGTTCTTC. Translation: CSARSSGRAFGEQFF.

For this clonotype: One end of the junction is discordant with germline, which a read error may explain. The rearrangement uses TRBV4-1 and TRBJ2-2; TRBD1 matches 7 bases. In germline, CDR1 is MGHRA, CDR2 YSYEKL. The CDR3 contains 17 residues. Here the CDR3 reads CASSQGRDRAYTGELFF. The CDR3 DNA reads as TGCGCCAGTAGCCAAGGCCGTGACAGGGCTTACACCGGGGAGCTGTTTTTT.